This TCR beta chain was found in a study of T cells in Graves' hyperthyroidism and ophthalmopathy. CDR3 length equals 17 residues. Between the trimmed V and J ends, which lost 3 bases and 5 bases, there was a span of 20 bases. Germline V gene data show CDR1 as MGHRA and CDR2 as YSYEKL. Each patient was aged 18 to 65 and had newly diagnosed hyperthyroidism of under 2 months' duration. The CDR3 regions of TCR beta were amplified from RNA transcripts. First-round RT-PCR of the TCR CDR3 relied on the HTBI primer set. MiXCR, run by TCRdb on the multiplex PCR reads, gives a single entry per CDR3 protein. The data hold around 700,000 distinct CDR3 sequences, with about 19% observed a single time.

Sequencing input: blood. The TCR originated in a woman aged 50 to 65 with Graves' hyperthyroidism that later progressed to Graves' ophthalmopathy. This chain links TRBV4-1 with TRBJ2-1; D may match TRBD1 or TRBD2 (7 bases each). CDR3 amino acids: CASSHTSGGDRNNEQFF. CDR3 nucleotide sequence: TGCGCCAGCAGCCACACCTCAGGGGGGGATCGTAACAATGAGCAGTTCTTC.